These 31 T cell receptor beta chains were all obtained from the same sample, sequenced in a study of technical replicates of blood from a few donors. Here immunoSEQ multiplex PCR was the method, and the copy in TCRdb shows in-frame clones only, minus some. The sample holds around 84,000 clones; more than 80% are singletons and the top ten take 0.25%. Sample: T cells isolated from PBMCs. Source of these receptors: a human donor in good health.

The chain recombines TRBV6-5 with TRBJ1-2; possible D gene TRBD1, 5 bases. Trimming cost V 7 bases and J 2 bases, with 17 bases left between them. The CDR3 runs to 15 residues. Germline CDR1 and CDR2: MNHEY and SVGAGI. The CDR3 DNA sequence: TGTGCCAGCACCAGAGCAGGGCAGACGAACTATGGCTACACCTTC. This translates into CASTRAGQTNYGYTF.

This sequence joins TRBV27 and TRBJ1-6; D is ambiguous. CDR1 is MNHEY, CDR2 SMNVEV, per germline (reference sequence). The V gene lost 0 bases and the J gene lost 7 bases, with 4 bases spanning the gap. This CDR3 comprises 13 residues. CDR3: CASSLSPNSPLHF. In DNA, the CDR3 is TGTGCCAGCAGTTTATCCCCGAATTCACCCCTCCACTTT.

The chain employs TRBV6-5 and TRBJ2-7; tentatively, D is TRBD2 (6 bases). CDR1 is MNHEY, CDR2 SVGAGI, per germline. This CDR3 contains 15 residues. The germline V and J ends were trimmed by 2 bases and 0 bases, with 11 bases remaining between them. The CDR3 spells CASSYGASASYEQYF. The CDR3 DNA reads as TGTGCCAGCAGTTACGGAGCTAGCGCCTCCTACGAGCAGTACTTC.

The V call is TRBV19, the J call TRBJ2-6; 10 bases match TRBD1. Germline V gene sequence: CDR1 LNHDA, CDR2 SQIVND (reference sequence). With 3 bases clipped from V and 0 bases from J, the junction kept 8 bases outside the gene matches. The CDR3 has 19 amino acids. The CDR3 is CASSMGPGQGYSGANVLTF. DNA of the CDR3: TGTGCCAGTAGTATGGGGCCGGGACAGGGGTACTCTGGGGCCAACGTCCTGACTTTC.

V usage is TRBV5-1 and J usage is TRBJ2-7, with 12 bases matching TRBD2. The length of the CDR3 is 14 residues. After removal of 6 bases from V and 4 bases from J, the junction contained 5 bases not matched to a gene. Germline CDR1 reads SGHRS; CDR2 reads YFSETQ. CDR3: CASTTSGRQYEQYF. The DNA of the CDR3 is TGCGCCAGCACCACTAGCGGGAGGCAATACGAGCAGTACTTC.

V gene TRBV15 combines with J gene TRBJ2-7; 12 nucleotides agree with TRBD2. This CDR3 spans 18 amino acids. Germline V lookup: CDR1 LNHNV, CDR2 YYDKDF (reference sequence). V lost 0 bases, J lost 3 bases, and 9 bases stayed unmatched. The CDR3 sequence: CATSRDYSASGRDYEQYF. CDR3 DNA sequence: TGTGCCACCAGCAGAGATTACTCGGCTAGCGGGAGGGACTACGAGCAGTACTTC.

The chain employs TRBV7-9 and TRBJ2-1, with TRBD1 matching 8 bases. J was trimmed by 5 bases and V by 4 bases; bases with no gene match: 7. The CDR3 spans 15 residues. Germline V gene data show CDR1 as SEHNR and CDR2 as FQNEAQ (reference sequence). The CDR3 loop is CASSSGTGSHNEQFF. CDR3 nucleotides: TGTGCCAGCAGCTCCGGGACAGGCTCGCACAATGAGCAGTTCTTC.

The V gene is TRBV6-4, the J gene TRBJ1-2, with unresolved D. The CDR3 runs 14 residues. V was clipped by 1 base and J by 7 bases, with 13 bases between them. Germline loops: CDR1 MRHNA, CDR2 SNTAGT. The DNA of the CDR3 is TGTGCCAGCAGTGACTACCCCAGAAGAGGTGGCTACACCTTC. Translation gives CASSDYPRRGGYTF.

In this sample, this clone turned up once. J is TRBJ2-7 and V is TRBV2; 7 bases line up with TRBD2. The CDR3 loop spans 14 amino acids. Germline V gene sequence: CDR1 SNHLY, CDR2 FYNNEI. The junction had 5 bases not matched to a gene; V was cut back by 4 bases and J by 2 bases. The CDR3 sequence is CASSASGPPYEQYF. Here the CDR3 DNA reads TGTGCCAGCAGTGCTAGCGGCCCCCCCTACGAGCAGTACTTC.

The gene calls are TRBV5-1 and TRBJ2-2; D may be TRBD1 (5 bases). The CDR3 is 18 amino acids. The V gene lost 2 bases and the J gene lost 6 bases, with 23 bases spanning the gap. Germline V gives CDR1 SGHRS, CDR2 YFSETQ. In DNA, the CDR3 is TGCGCCAGCAGCTTAGGGGAATTCGTGTTTCATCTCGCCGGGGAGCTGTTTTTT. Translating gives CASSLGEFVFHLAGELFF.

The chain carries TRBV7-9 and TRBJ1-1; D is ambiguous. The CDR3 covers 11 residues. Germline values: CDR1 SEHNR, CDR2 FQNEAQ (reference sequence). V was pared by 8 bases and J by 7 bases, with 11 bases between. CDR3 amino acids: CASDSGVEAFF. The CDR3 DNA sequence: TGTGCCAGCGACTCCGGGGTTGAAGCTTTCTTT.

In its sample, this clone was seen once. The chain uses TRBV28 and TRBJ1-5; D perhaps matches TRBD1 (6 bases). Germline CDR1 MDHEN, CDR2 SYDVKM. V lost 7 bases and J lost 4, with 17 bases in between. The CDR3 length is 15 residues. CDR3 in amino acids: CASTWGRMFNQPQHF. The CDR3 DNA reads TGTGCCAGCACCTGGGGGCGGATGTTTAATCAGCCCCAGCATTTT. Combining the CDR3 with reference TRBV28 and TRBJ1-5 gives the whole variable domain DVKVTQSSRYLVKRTGEKVFLECVQDMDHENMFWYRQDPGLGLRLIYFSYDVKMKEKGDIPEGYSVSREKKERFSLILESASTNQTSMYLCASTWGRMFNQPQHFGDGTRLSIL.

J is TRBJ2-7 and V is TRBV11-1; weak D call: TRBD2 (6 bases). The CDR3 covers 13 residues. V lost 1 base and J 6 bases, leaving 10 bases between the germline ends. CDR1 and CDR2 (germline): SGHAT, FQDESV (reference sequence). The CDR3 loop reads CASSLGLAREQYF. The CDR3 bases are TGTGCCAGCAGCTTAGGCCTAGCGCGCGAGCAGTACTTC.

The V gene is TRBV5-1, the J gene TRBJ1-1, with TRBD1 matching over 11 bases. Trimming removed 4 bases from V and 2 bases from J; junction bases left unmatched: 4. Germline lookup yields CDR1 SGHRS and CDR2 YFSETQ. This CDR3 contains 15 residues. CDR3 sequence (DNA): TGCGCCAGCAGCGAGGGACAGGGGGGTAACACTGAAGCTTTCTTT. Translated: CASSEGQGGNTEAFF.

The gene calls are TRBV7-2 and TRBJ2-3; 13 nucleotides agree with TRBD2. J gave up 1 base and V 1 base, and 2 bases lay outside the gene matches. Germline CDR1 reads SGHTA; CDR2 reads FQGNSA. CDR3 size: 17 residues. The CDR3 nucleotides are TGTGCCAGCAGCTTAGTGGGGACTAGCGGGGGCACAGATACGCAGTATTTT. It yields the protein CASSLVGTSGGTDTQYF. The variable domain in full, with the rest retrieved from reference TRBV7-2 and TRBJ2-3, is GAGVSQSPSNKVTEKGKDVELRCDPISGHTALYWYRQSLGQGLEFLIYFQGNSAPDKSGLPSDRFSAERTGGSVSTLTIQRTQQEDSAVYLCASSLVGTSGGTDTQYFGPGTRLTVL.

The CDR3 DNA is TGTGCCAGCAGCCGGGACAGGGGGCTGTTAAACACTGAAGCTTTCTTT. Translated, it gives CASSRDRGLLNTEAFF. The V gene is TRBV27, the J gene TRBJ1-1, with 12 bases lining up with TRBD1. Germline V gene lookup returns CDR1 MNHEY and CDR2 SMNVEV (reference sequence). The V segment lost 6 bases and the J segment 2 bases; nucleotides outside the gene matches: 7. The CDR3 has 16 amino acids.

The chain joins TRBV5-4 to TRBJ2-3; 9 nucleotides agree with TRBD1. The CDR3 sequence is 14 residues long. J was trimmed by 6 bases and V by 5 bases; bases with no gene match: 7. Germline V gives CDR1 SGHNT, CDR2 YYREEE (reference sequence). Here the CDR3 DNA reads TGTGCCAGCAGGAAAACAGGGGGCCGCGATACGCAGTATTTT. This codes for CASRKTGGRDTQYF.

The V gene is TRBV2, the J gene TRBJ2-1; TRBD1 matches 8 bases. The junction had 5 bases not matched to a gene; V was cut back by 7 bases and J by 6 bases. CDR3 length: 13 amino acids. In germline, CDR1 is SNHLY, CDR2 FYNNEI. CDR3 nucleotides: TGTGCCAGCAACGACAGGGGATTCAATGAGCAGTTCTTC. This codes for CASNDRGFNEQFF. The whole variable domain, remainder taken from reference TRBV2 and TRBJ2-1, is EPEVTQTPSHQVTQMGQEVILRCVPISNHLYFYWYRQILGQKVEFLVSFYNNEISEKSEIFDDQFSVERPDGSNFTLKIRSTKLEDSAMYFCASNDRGFNEQFFGPGTRLTVL.

This chain joins TRBV6-4 and TRBJ2-5; 10 bases map to TRBD2. V lost 0 bases, J lost 4 bases, and 2 bases stayed unmatched. There are 15 residues in the CDR3. Germline CDR1 reads MRHNA; CDR2 reads SNTAGT. DNA for the CDR3: TGTGCCAGCAGTGACTCAGCGGGAGGGGGAGAGACCCAGTACTTC. It encodes CASSDSAGGGETQYF.

This clone was seen once. This chain uses TRBV15 with TRBJ2-7; tentatively, D is TRBD2 (7 bases). V was pared by 5 bases and J by 7 bases, with 24 bases between. CDR1 and CDR2 (germline): LNHNV, YYDKDF (reference sequence). CDR3 length equals 16 residues. The CDR3 sequence is CATSQRAGGRSGEQYF. CDR3 DNA sequence: TGTGCCACCAGCCAGCGGGCCGGGGGGCGCTCGGGGGAGCAGTACTTC. Filled out from reference TRBV15 and TRBJ2-7, the complete variable domain reads DAMVIQNPRYQVTQFGKPVTLSCSQTLNHNVMYWYQQKSSQAPKLLFHYYDKDFNNEADTPDNFQSRRPNTSFCFLDIRSPGLGDTAMYLCATSQRAGGRSGEQYFGPGTRLTVT.

The chain couples TRBV28 to TRBJ2-2; perhaps TRBD1 as D (5 bases). The germline V gene has CDR1 MDHEN and CDR2 SYDVKM. Between the trimmed V and J ends, which lost 3 bases and 2 bases, there was a span of 7 bases. CDR3 length: 14 amino acids. The CDR3 DNA reads TGTGCCAGCAGTTTCCGGACAAACACCGGGGAGCTGTTTTTT. The encoded protein is CASSFRTNTGELFF.

The chain links TRBV7-9 to TRBJ1-6; 9 positions agree with TRBD1. The CDR3 consists of 14 residues. The germline gives CDR1 SEHNR, CDR2 FQNEAQ (reference sequence). V lost 4 bases and J lost 10; bases outside the gene matches: 5. The CDR3 DNA reads TGTGCCAGCAGCTACGACAGGGGGGACTCACCCCTCCACTTT. Its protein is CASSYDRGDSPLHF.

This clone was seen once. The V call is TRBV5-1, the J call TRBJ2-1; 7 bases are shared with TRBD2. J was trimmed by 5 bases and V by 6 bases; bases with no gene match: 11. The germline V gene has CDR1 SGHRS and CDR2 YFSETQ. The CDR3 loop spans 15 amino acids. The CDR3 is CASIEGFGRHNEQFF. The CDR3 coding sequence is TGCGCCAGCATTGAGGGGTTCGGGAGGCACAATGAGCAGTTCTTC.

The rearrangement uses TRBV30 and TRBJ2-5; 8 bases are a match to TRBD2. The germline CDR1 and CDR2 sequences are GTSNPN and SVGIG (reference sequence). The CDR3 contains 12 residues. J gave up 5 bases and V 5 bases, and 4 bases lay outside the gene matches. The CDR3: CAWGLASETQYF. CDR3 nucleotide sequence: TGTGCCTGGGGACTAGCTAGCGAGACCCAGTACTTC. Complete variable domain (other parts from reference TRBV30 and TRBJ2-5): SQTIHQWPATLVQPVGSPLSLECTVEGTSNPNLYWYRQAAGRGLQLLFYSVGIGQISSEVPQNLSASRPQDRQFILSSKKLLLSDSGFYLCAWGLASETQYFGPGTRLLVL.

This clone was seen only once. V and J are TRBV6-1 and TRBJ2-5; weak D call: TRBD1 (6 bases). CDR1 and CDR2 from the germline V gene are MNHNS and SASEGT. The V end was cut by 4 bases, the J end by 3 bases, with 18 bases between. This CDR3 is 16 amino acids long. This chain's CDR3 is CASSGSIWGQKETQYF. The DNA for the CDR3 is TGTGCCAGCAGTGGTTCAATTTGGGGGCAGAAAGAGACCCAGTACTTC.

The V gene is TRBV27, the J gene TRBJ2-7, with 7 bases fitting TRBD2. This CDR3 contains 14 residues. Germline lookup yields CDR1 MNHEY and CDR2 SMNVEV (reference sequence). V was clipped by 7 bases and J by 2 bases; unmatched bases: 8. CDR3 in amino acids: CASTSLADTYEQYF. CDR3 coding DNA: TGTGCCAGCACGTCTCTAGCGGATACCTACGAGCAGTACTTC.

The CDR3 sequence is CASGLVAGGYNEKLFF. The CDR3 coding sequence is TGTGCTAGTGGTTTGGTAGCCGGAGGCTATAATGAAAAACTGTTTTTT. This chain links TRBV12-5 with TRBJ1-4; no clear D. The CDR3 has 16 amino acids. Germline V lookup: CDR1 LGHNT, CDR2 FRNRAP. The ends were cut back, 0 bases at V and 4 bases at J, with 12 bases in the middle.

The chain has TRBV2 and TRBJ2-1, with a tentative D call TRBD2 (6 bases). Deletions cut 7 bases from V and 0 bases from J, with 10 bases between. The CDR3 is 14 residues long. Germline lookup yields CDR1 SNHLY and CDR2 FYNNEI. The CDR3 coding sequence is TGTGCCAGCAAGGGCGGGACCTCCTACAATGAGCAGTTCTTC. It yields the protein CASKGGTSYNEQFF.

Only one count was recorded for this clone. V usage is TRBV9 and J usage is TRBJ2-2; TRBD2 matches 8 bases. J lost 6 bases, V lost 6 bases, and 10 bases had no gene match. CDR3 length: 15 amino acids. Germline V gives CDR1 SGDLS, CDR2 YYNGEE. The CDR3 loop reads CASKTSGGSAGELFF. DNA for the CDR3: TGTGCCAGCAAGACTTCGGGGGGGAGTGCCGGGGAGCTGTTTTTT.

V gene TRBV18 combines with J gene TRBJ1-5, with D possibly TRBD1 on 6 matching bases. The V end lost 5 bases, the J end lost 4 bases, and 12 bases lay between the germline ends. Germline CDR1 is KGHSH and CDR2 is LQKENI. The CDR3 has 14 residues. This CDR3 is CASSSNQGNQPQHF. The CDR3, as DNA: TGTGCCAGCTCATCGAATCAGGGGAATCAGCCCCAGCATTTT.

The rearrangement links TRBV7-9 to TRBJ1-4; 9 positions match TRBD1. Germline CDR1 reads SEHNR; CDR2 reads FQNEAQ (reference sequence). V gave up 5 bases and J gave up 5 bases; unmatched junction bases: 12. The CDR3 has 17 amino acids. The CDR3 DNA sequence: TGTGCCAGCAGCCCCGGGACAGGGAAGGTGGGGAATGAAAAACTGTTTTTT. Amino acid sequence: CASSPGTGKVGNEKLFF.